This TCR beta chain is drawn from a study of blood T cell repertoires in COVID-19. On the study more broadly: Spain, Italy and the United States supplied samples that represented acute and convalescent COVID-19. The cDNA or gDNA used as material had been derived from T cells, B-cell-depleted T cells, or PBMCs.

Seattle enrolled patients during active infection and tracked them longitudinally. Clones were read by immunoSEQ multiplex PCR, and TCRdb kept only the in-frame ones, dropping some. This table holds around 180,000 clones, 75% to 85% found once. The CDR3 loop spans 16 amino acids. CDR1 is LNHDA, CDR2 SQIVND, per germline (reference sequence). With 4 bases removed from V and 3 bases from J, the gap between germline ends came to 16 bases. This clonotype was sampled from a woman older than 75 with COVID-19, enrolled during active disease. The sample consisted of peripheral blood. V and J are TRBV19 and TRBJ2-1; a possible D gene is TRBD2 (6 bases). The CDR3 DNA is TGTGCCAGTAGTACCCAAGCTATCGGGGGCTACAATGAGCAGTTCTTC. It encodes CASSTQAIGGYNEQFF.